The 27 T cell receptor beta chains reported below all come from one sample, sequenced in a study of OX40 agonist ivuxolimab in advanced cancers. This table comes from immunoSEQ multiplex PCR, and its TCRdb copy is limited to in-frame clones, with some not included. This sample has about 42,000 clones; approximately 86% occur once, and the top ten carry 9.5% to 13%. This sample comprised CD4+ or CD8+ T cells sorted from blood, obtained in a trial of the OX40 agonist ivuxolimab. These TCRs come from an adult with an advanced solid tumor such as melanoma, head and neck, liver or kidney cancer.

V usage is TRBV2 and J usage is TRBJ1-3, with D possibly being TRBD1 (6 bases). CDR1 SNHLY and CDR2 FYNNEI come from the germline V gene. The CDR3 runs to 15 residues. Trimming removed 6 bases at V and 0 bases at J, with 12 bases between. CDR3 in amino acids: CASRYRVLSGNTIYF. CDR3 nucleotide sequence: TGTGCCAGCAGGTACAGGGTCCTCTCTGGAAACACCATATATTTT.

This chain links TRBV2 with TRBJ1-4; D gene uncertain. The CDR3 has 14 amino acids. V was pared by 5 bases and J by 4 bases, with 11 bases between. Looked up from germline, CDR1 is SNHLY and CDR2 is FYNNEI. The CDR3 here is CASSPSQYNEKLFF. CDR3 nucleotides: TGTGCCAGCAGTCCTTCACAGTATAATGAAAAACTGTTTTTT.

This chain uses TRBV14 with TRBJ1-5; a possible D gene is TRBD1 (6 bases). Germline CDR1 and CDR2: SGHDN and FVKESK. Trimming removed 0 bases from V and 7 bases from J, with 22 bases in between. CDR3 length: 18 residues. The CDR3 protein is CASSQDLTVFGRGQPQHF. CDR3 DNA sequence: TGTGCCAGCAGCCAAGATTTGACAGTGTTTGGAAGGGGGCAGCCCCAGCATTTT.

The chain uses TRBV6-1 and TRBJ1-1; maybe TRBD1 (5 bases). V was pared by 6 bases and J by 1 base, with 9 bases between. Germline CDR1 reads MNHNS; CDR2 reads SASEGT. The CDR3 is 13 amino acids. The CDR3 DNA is TGTGCCAGCAGGCGCAGGGAGAACACTGAAGCTTTCTTT. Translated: CASRRRENTEAFF.

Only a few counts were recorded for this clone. The CDR3, as DNA: TGTGCCAGCGGCCCCCCCTACGAGCAGTACTTC. As protein: CASGPPYEQYF. The chain carries TRBV14 and TRBJ2-7; no firm D call. The CDR3 runs to 11 residues. Germline CDR1 SGHDN, CDR2 FVKESK. V lost 8 bases to trimming and J lost 2 bases, with 7 bases between them.

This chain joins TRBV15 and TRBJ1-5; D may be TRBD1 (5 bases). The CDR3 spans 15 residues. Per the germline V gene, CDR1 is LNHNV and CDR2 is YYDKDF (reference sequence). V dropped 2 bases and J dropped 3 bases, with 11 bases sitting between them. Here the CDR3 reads CATSRSRASNQPQHF. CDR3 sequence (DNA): TGTGCCACCAGCAGAAGCAGGGCTTCCAATCAGCCCCAGCATTTT.

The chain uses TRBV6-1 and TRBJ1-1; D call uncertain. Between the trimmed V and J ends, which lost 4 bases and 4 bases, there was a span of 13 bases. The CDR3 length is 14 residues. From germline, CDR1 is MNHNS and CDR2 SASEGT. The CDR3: CASSGTFVGTEAFF. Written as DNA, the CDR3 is TGTGCCAGCAGTGGGACTTTCGTAGGCACTGAAGCTTTCTTT.

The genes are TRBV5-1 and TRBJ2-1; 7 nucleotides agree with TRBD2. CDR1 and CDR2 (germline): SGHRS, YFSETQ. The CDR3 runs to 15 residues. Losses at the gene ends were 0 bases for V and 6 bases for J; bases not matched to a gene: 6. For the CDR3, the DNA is TGCGCCAGCAGCTTGGAAGGGAGGGCCGGCAATGAGCAGTTCTTC. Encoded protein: CASSLEGRAGNEQFF.

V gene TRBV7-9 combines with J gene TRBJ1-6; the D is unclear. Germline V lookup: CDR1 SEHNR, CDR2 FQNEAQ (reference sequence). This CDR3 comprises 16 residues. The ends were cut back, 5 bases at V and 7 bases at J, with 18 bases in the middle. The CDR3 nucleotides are TGTGCCAGCAGCCGAATTCGGACGGCCGAGAATTCACCCCTCCACTTT. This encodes CASSRIRTAENSPLHF. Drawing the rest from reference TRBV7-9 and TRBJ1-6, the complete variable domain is DTGVSQNPRHKITKRGQNVTFRCDPISEHNRLYWYRQTLGQGPEFLTYFQNEAQLEKSRLLSDRFSAERPKGSFSTLEIQRTEQGDSAMYLCASSRIRTAENSPLHFGNGTRLTVT.

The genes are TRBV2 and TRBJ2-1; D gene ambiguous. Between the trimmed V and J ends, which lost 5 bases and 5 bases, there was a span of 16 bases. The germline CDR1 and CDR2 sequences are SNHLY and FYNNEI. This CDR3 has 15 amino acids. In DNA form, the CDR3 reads TGTGCCAGCAGTATAATTTCGGACGTAGACAATGAGCAGTTCTTC. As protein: CASSIISDVDNEQFF.

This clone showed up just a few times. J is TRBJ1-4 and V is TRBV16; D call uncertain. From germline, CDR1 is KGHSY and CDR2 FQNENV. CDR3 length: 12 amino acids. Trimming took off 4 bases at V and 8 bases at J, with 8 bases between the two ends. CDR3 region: CASSRGEEKLFF. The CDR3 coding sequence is TGTGCCAGCAGCCGGGGAGAAGAAAAACTGTTTTTT.

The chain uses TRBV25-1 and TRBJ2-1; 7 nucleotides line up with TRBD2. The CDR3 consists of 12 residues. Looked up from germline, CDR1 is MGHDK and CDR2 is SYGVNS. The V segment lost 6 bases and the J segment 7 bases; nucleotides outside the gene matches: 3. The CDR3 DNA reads TGTGCCAGCAGGGGGGGGTGGAATGAGCAGTTCTTC. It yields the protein CASRGGWNEQFF.

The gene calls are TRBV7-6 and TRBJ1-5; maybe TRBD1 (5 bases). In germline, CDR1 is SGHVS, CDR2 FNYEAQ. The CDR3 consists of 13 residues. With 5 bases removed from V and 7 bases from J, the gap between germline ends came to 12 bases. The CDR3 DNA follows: TGTGCCAGCAGCCCAGACAGTCGCCAGCCCCAGCATTTT. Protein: CASSPDSRQPQHF.

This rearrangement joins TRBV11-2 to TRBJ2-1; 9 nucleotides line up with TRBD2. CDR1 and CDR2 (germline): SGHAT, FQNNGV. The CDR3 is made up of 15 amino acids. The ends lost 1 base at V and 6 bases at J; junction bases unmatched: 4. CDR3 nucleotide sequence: TGTGCCAGCAGCTTAGTTAGCGGGGGAGCCAATGAGCAGTTCTTC. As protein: CASSLVSGGANEQFF. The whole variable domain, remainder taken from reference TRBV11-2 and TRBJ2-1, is EAGVAQSPRYKIIEKRQSVAFWCNPISGHATLYWYQQILGQGPKLLIQFQNNGVVDDSQLPKDRFSAERLKGVDSTLKIQPAKLEDSAVYLCASSLVSGGANEQFFGPGTRLTVL.

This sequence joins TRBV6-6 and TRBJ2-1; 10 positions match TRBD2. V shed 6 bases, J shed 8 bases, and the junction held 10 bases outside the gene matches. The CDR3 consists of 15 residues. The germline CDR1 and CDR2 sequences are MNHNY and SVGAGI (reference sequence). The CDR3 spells CASSQRGGFSDEQFF. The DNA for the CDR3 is TGTGCCAGCAGCCAGCGGGGGGGCTTTTCGGATGAGCAGTTCTTC.

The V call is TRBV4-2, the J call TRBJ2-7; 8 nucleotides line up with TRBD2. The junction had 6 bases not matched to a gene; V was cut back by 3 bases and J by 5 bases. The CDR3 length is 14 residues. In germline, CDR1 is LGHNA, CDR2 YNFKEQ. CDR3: CASSQAGGRDEQYF. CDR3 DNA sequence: TGTGCCAGCAGCCAGGCGGGGGGACGTGACGAGCAGTACTTC.

In DNA form, the CDR3 reads TGTGCCAGCAGCATATTTAGCGGGAGCCTGCCCTACGAGCAGTACTTC. Amino acid sequence: CASSIFSGSLPYEQYF. This chain joins TRBV5-4 and TRBJ2-7; 9 nucleotides align to TRBD2. This CDR3 is built from 16 residues. With 4 bases clipped from V and 2 bases from J, the junction kept 10 bases outside the gene matches. The germline V gene encodes CDR1 SGHNT and CDR2 YYREEE (reference sequence).

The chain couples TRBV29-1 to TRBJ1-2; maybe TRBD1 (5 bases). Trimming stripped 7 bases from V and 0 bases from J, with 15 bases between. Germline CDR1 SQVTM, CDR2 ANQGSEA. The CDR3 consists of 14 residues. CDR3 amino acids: CSARTGATNYGYTF. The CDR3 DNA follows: TGCAGCGCACGAACAGGCGCTACTAACTATGGCTACACCTTC.

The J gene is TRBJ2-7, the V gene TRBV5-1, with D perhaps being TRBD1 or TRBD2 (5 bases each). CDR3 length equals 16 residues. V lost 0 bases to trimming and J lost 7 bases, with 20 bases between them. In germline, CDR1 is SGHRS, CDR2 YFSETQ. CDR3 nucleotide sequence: TGCGCCAGCAGCTTGGCCGGGACGGGCCCACGGGGAGAGCAGTACTTC. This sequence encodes CASSLAGTGPRGEQYF.

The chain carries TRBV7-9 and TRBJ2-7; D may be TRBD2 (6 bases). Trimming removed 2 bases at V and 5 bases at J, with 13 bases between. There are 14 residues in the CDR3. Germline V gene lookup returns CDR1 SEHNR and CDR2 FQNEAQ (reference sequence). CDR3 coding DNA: TGTGCCAGCAGCTTACAGGGAGGTTCAGACGAGCAGTACTTC. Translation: CASSLQGGSDEQYF. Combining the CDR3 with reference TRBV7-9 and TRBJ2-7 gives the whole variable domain DTGVSQNPRHKITKRGQNVTFRCDPISEHNRLYWYRQTLGQGPEFLTYFQNEAQLEKSRLLSDRFSAERPKGSFSTLEIQRTEQGDSAMYLCASSLQGGSDEQYFGPGTRLTVT.

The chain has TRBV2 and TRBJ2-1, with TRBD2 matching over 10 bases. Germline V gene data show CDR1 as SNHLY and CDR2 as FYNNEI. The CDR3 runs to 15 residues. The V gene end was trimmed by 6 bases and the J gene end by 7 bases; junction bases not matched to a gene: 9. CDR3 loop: CASRESGGALNEQFF. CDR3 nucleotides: TGTGCCAGCAGGGAGAGCGGGGGGGCTTTGAATGAGCAGTTCTTC.

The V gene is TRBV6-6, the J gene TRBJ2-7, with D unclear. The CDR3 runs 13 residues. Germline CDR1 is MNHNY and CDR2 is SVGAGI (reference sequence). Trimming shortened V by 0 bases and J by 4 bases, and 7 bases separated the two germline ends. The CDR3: CASSYSGSYEQYF. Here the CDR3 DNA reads TGTGCCAGCAGTTACTCTGGCTCTTACGAGCAGTACTTC.

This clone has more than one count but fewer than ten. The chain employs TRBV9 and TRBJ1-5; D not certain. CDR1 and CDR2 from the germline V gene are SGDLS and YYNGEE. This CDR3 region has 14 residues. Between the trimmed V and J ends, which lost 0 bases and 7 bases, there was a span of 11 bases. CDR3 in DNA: TGTGCCAGCAGCGTAGACCGGGGTATCCAGCCCCAGCATTTT. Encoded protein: CASSVDRGIQPQHF.

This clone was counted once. CDR3 sequence: CASRLGTETISYEQYF. In nucleotides, the CDR3 is TGTGCCAGCAGACTAGGGACAGAAACGATCTCCTACGAGCAGTACTTC. V gene TRBV5-5 combines with J gene TRBJ2-7, with 7 bases identical to TRBD1. V lost 5 bases to trimming and J lost 0 bases; unmatched junction nucleotides: 11. In germline, CDR1 is SGHKS, CDR2 YYEKEE (reference sequence). The CDR3 is 16 amino acids. The full variable domain, in which reference TRBV5-5 and TRBJ2-7 provide the parts outside the CDR3, is DAGVTQSPTHLIKTRGQQVTLRCSPISGHKSVSWYQQVLGQGPQFIFQYYEKEERGRGNFPDRFSARQFPNYSSELNVNALLLGDSALYLCASRLGTETISYEQYFGPGTRLTVT.

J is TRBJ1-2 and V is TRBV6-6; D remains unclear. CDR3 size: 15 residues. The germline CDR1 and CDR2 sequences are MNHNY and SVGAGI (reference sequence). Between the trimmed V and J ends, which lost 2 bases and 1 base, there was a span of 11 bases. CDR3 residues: CASSYPGRVNYGYTF. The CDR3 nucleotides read TGTGCCAGCAGTTACCCCGGACGGGTTAACTATGGCTACACCTTC.

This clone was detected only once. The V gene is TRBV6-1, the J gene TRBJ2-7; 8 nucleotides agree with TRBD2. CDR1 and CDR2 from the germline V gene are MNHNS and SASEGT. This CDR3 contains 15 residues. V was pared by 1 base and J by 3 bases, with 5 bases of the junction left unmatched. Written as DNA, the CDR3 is TGTGCCAGCAGTGAAGTGGTACTAGCGGACTACGAGCAGTACTTC. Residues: CASSEVVLADYEQYF.

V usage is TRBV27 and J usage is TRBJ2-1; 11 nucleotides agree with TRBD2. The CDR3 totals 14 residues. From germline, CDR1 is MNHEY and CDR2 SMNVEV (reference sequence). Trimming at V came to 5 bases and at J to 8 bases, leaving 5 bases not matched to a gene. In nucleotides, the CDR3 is TGTGCCAGCAGTAGACTAGCGGGAAAGGATGAGCAGTTCTTC. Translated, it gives CASSRLAGKDEQFF.